A selection of T cell receptor beta chains follows, all from one sample in a study of shared clonotypes between healthy human individuals. Produced via immunoSEQ multiplex PCR; TCRdb's table is partial and in-frame only. The sample lists about 2.1 million clones; 90% to 95% were seen once. Sequencing used naive CD8+ T cells from PBMCs. The receptors come from a young man in good health. Some clones in this sample may be carry-over from other donors' samples. Each CDR3 is given with its conserved first and last residue. D genes are given only for firm matches. Clone size is stated in some rows and not others, as once, few, many or a class when expanded.

>.|.|TRBV4-1|TRBJ1-1
CASSQEPGLITEAFF
TGCGCCAGCAGCCAAGAACCAGGGTTGATCACTGAAGCTTTCTTT
>.|.|TRBV9|TRBJ2-7
CASSSGGGSSYEQYF
TGTGCCAGCAGCTCAGGGGGCGGGAGCTCCTACGAGCAGTACTTC
>.|.|TRBV9|TRBJ2-7
CASSVGGVASYEQYF
TGTGCCAGCAGCGTGGGCGGAGTGGCCTCCTACGAGCAGTACTTC
>.|.|TRBV19|TRBJ1-1
CASSIDEDSLNTEAFF
TGTGCCAGTAGTATAGACGAGGACAGCTTGAACACTGAAGCTTTCTTT
>.|.|TRBV5-1|TRBJ2-7
CASRLDASSYEQYF
TGCGCCAGCAGACTAGACGCGAGCTCCTACGAGCAGTACTTC
>.|few|TRBV23-1|TRBJ2-5
CASSQSRRQETQYF
TGCGCCAGCAGTCAATCTCGACGGCAAGAGACCCAGTACTTC
>TRBD2|.|TRBV29-1|TRBJ2-7
CSVELREDYEQYF
TGCAGCGTTGAATTGCGGGAGGACTACGAGCAGTACTTC
>TRBD1|.|TRBV6-4|TRBJ2-7
CASSEDRGFEQYF
TGTGCCAGCAGTGAGGACAGGGGTTTCGAGCAGTACTTC
>.|.|TRBV11-2|TRBJ1-2
CASSLYVQQHRTNYGYTF
TGTGCCAGCAGCTTATACGTACAACAACATAGAACTAACTATGGCTACACCTTC
>.|.|TRBV11-2|TRBJ2-7
CASSSNPLYYSGYEQYF
TGTGCCAGCAGCTCGAACCCATTATACTACTCGGGCTACGAGCAGTACTTC
>.|.|TRBV5-1|TRBJ2-2
CASSLGRGNTGELFF
TGCGCCAGCAGCTTGGGGAGGGGGAACACCGGGGAGCTGTTTTTT
>TRBD2|.|TRBV7-3|TRBJ2-1
CASSAKRSGEQFF
TGTGCCAGCAGCGCCAAAAGGAGCGGGGAACAGTTCTTC
>.|once|TRBV10-2|TRBJ1-1
CASSEHGYTEAFF
TGCGCCAGCAGTGAGCACGGGTACACTGAAGCTTTCTTT
>.|.|TRBV7-8|TRBJ2-5
CASSLASRVKYQETQYF
TGTGCCAGCAGCTTAGCGAGCAGGGTAAAGTACCAAGAGACCCAGTACTTC